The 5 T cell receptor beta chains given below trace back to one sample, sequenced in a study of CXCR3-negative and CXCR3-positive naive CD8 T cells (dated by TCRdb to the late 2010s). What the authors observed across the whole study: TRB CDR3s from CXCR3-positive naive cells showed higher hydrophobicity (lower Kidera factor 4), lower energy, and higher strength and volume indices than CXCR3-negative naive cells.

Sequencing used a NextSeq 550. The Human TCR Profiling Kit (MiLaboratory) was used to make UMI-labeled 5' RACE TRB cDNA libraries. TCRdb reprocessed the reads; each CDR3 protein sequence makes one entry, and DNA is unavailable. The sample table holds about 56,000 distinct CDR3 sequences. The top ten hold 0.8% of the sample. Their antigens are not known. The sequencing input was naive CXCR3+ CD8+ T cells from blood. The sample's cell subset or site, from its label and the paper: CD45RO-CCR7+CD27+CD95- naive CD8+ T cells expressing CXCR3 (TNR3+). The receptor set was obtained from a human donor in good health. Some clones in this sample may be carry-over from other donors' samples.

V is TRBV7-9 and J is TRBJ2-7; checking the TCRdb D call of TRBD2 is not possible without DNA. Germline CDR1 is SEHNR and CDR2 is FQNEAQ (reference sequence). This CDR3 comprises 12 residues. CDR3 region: CASREGTYEQYF.

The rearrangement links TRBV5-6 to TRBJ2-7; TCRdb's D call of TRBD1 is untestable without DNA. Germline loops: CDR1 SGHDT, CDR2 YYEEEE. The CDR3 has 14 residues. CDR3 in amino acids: CASSSRGRFYEQYF.

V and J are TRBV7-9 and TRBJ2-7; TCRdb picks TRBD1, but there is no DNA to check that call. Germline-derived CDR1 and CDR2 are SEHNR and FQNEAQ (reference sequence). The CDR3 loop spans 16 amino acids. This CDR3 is CASSQDWGPSSYEQYF.

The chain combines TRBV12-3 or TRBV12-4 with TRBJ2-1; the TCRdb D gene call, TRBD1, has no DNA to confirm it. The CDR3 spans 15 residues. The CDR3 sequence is CASSPNRGGGNEQFF.

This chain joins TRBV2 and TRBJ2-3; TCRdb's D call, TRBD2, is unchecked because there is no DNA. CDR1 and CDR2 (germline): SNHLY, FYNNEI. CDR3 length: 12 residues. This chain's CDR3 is CARRGTTDTQYF.